The next 7 T cell receptor beta chains were all read from a single sample in a study of blood T cell repertoires in COVID-19. Data came from immunoSEQ multiplex PCR; TCRdb stores just in-frame clones and leaves some out. The sample contains roughly 380,000 clones, more than 75% of which appear only once. Sequencing was performed on PBMCs or T cells enriched from blood (not recorded which). These TCRs come from a man aged 25 to 40 who had recovered from COVID-19.

The genes are TRBV18 and TRBJ1-1; 10 bases align to TRBD1. Trimming removed 3 bases from V and 4 bases from J; junction bases left unmatched: 2. The germline V gene encodes CDR1 KGHSH and CDR2 LQKENI. The CDR3 totals 14 residues. The DNA of the CDR3 is TGTGCCAGCTCACCCGGACAGGGGGTCACTGAAGCTTTCTTT. It is translated as CASSPGQGVTEAFF.

The rearrangement uses TRBV10-1 and TRBJ2-7, with TRBD2 as a possible D gene (5 bases). This CDR3 spans 17 amino acids. V lost 0 bases and J 2 bases, leaving 17 bases between the germline ends. Germline V gene lookup returns CDR1 WNHNN and CDR2 SYGVQD (reference sequence). CDR3 sequence (DNA): TGCGCCAGCAGTGAGTCTTTAGAGCGGCCCGGTCCCTACGAGCAGTACTTC. Translation: CASSESLERPGPYEQYF.

This clone was observed a single time. The chain is built from TRBV5-1 and TRBJ2-5; 10 positions match TRBD2. V gave up 6 bases and J gave up 3 bases; unmatched junction bases: 5. The CDR3 has 14 amino acids. CDR1 is SGHRS and CDR2 is YFSETQ in the germline V gene. CDR3 in DNA: TGCGCCAGCAACAGTCTAGCGGGGGAAGAGACCCAGTACTTC. Translating gives CASNSLAGEETQYF.

The chain recombines TRBV12-5 with TRBJ1-1, with a tentative D call TRBD1 (6 bases). The germline V gene has CDR1 LGHNT and CDR2 FRNRAP. The CDR3 is made up of 14 amino acids. V was shortened by 2 bases and J by 3 bases, with 10 bases between the two germline ends. CDR3 nucleotide sequence: TGTGCTAGTGGTTTGCCACAGGGATACACTGAAGCTTTCTTT. Translated, it gives CASGLPQGYTEAFF.

The chain couples TRBV3-1 (or the pseudogene TRBV3-2) to TRBJ2-1; 9 positions agree with TRBD2. Trimming took 1 base from V and 9 from J; bases not matched to a gene: 7. Germline CDR1 LGHDT, CDR2 YNNKEL (reference sequence). The CDR3 has 15 amino acids. The CDR3, as DNA: TGTGCCAGCAGCCAAGGCGGGGGGGTAGGCAGTGAGCAGTTCTTC. Its protein is CASSQGGGVGSEQFF.

The CDR3 is CASSQATGSPYEQYF. CDR3 in DNA: TGCGCCAGCAGCCAAGCGACAGGTAGTCCCTACGAGCAGTACTTC. The chain has TRBV4-3 and TRBJ2-7; maybe TRBD1 (6 bases). Germline V gene sequence: CDR1 LGHNA, CDR2 YSLEER. This CDR3 has 15 amino acids. Trimming shortened V by 1 base and J by 2 bases, and 12 bases separated the two germline ends.

The CDR3 region has the DNA TGCGCCAGCGGAGCCGGGACAGGGGGTTACTATGGCTACACCTTC. Encoded protein: CASGAGTGGYYGYTF. The chain joins TRBV4-1 to TRBJ1-2, with 11 bases that match TRBD1. Germline-derived CDR1 and CDR2 are MGHRA and YSYEKL. The CDR3 contains 15 residues. After removal of 8 bases from V and 3 bases from J, the junction contained 8 bases not matched to a gene.